This T cell receptor beta chain stems from a study of OX40 agonist ivuxolimab in advanced cancers. The study's findings and limits: Researchers report that CD8+ T cells had, on average, more expanded clones than CD4+.

Losses at the gene ends were 3 bases for V and 2 bases for J; bases not matched to a gene: 11. The CDR3 covers 17 residues. Per the germline V gene, CDR1 is SGHNT and CDR2 is YYREEE (reference sequence). The data were produced by immunoSEQ multiplex PCR, yet TCRdb's version contains in-frame clones alone and is incomplete. The sample records about 58,000 clones, 88% being singletons. Remarks on this clone: Its antigen is unknown.

Patients who had autoimmune disease history or got systemic immunosuppression were left out. This TCR came from an adult with an advanced solid tumor such as melanoma, head and neck, liver or kidney cancer. Sequencing used CD4+ or CD8+ T cells sorted from blood, obtained in a trial of the OX40 agonist ivuxolimab. The chain combines TRBV5-4 with TRBJ2-5, with 9 bases fitting TRBD1. The CDR3 here is CASSSPLGGTGQETQYF. As DNA, the CDR3 is TGTGCCAGCAGCTCCCCCTTAGGCGGGACAGGGCAAGAGACCCAGTACTTC.